This TCR beta chain was captured by sequencing in a study of vaccination and CD4 T cells after COVID-19. Oncomine TCR Beta short-read sequencing was applied to DNA from cultured CD4+ T cells. TCRdb analysed the PCR reads with MiXCR anew, one entry per CDR3 protein. The table shows more than 20,000 distinct CDR3 sequences, with 42% occurring only once. This clonotype was seen a single time. The antigen is not known. As to time point: late sampling 161 to 241 days after vaccination in three convalescent patients. Indicated treatment: approximately nine-day PBMC culture with coronavirus spike peptide pools or control peptides (ViraFEST assay). The starting material was CD4+ T cells from blood, cultured in vitro, obtained about 7 months after SARS-CoV-2 vaccination. This TCR derives from a human donor who had recovered from COVID-19.

CDR3 sequence: CASTLSSDTNSYEQYF. The CDR3 coding sequence is TGTGCCAGCACCTTATCTTCGGACACAAATTCCTACGAGCAGTACTTC. The rearrangement links TRBV6-2 or TRBV6-3 to TRBJ2-7; TRBD1 might be the D (5 bases). The V and J ends lost 7 bases and 1 base respectively, with 20 bases between them. The CDR3 is 16 amino acids. Per germline, CDR1 MNHEY and CDR2 SVGEGT.